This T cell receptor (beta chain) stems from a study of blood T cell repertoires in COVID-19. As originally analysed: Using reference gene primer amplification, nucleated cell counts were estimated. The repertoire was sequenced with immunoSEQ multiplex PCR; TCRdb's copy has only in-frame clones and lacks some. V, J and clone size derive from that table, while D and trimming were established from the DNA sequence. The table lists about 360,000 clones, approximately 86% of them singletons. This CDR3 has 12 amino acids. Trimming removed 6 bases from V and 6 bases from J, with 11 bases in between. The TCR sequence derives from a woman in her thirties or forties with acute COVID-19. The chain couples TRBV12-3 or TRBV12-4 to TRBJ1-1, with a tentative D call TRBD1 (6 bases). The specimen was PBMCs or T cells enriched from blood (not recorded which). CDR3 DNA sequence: TGTGCCAGCAGCTCAGGGGTGTCTGAAGCTTTCTTT. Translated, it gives CASSSGVSEAFF.